Each of the 16 T cell receptor beta chains below was sequenced from the same sample in a study of blood T cell repertoires in COVID-19. TCRdb's copy holds only in-frame clones and misses some; the assay was immunoSEQ multiplex PCR. The table has 220,000 or so clones, about 90% seen once. The sample consisted of PBMCs or T cells enriched from blood (not recorded which). Receptors originate from a man between 50 and 59 years old who had been exposed to COVID-19.

The chain joins TRBV7-9 to TRBJ1-2; TRBD1 agrees at 7 bases. In germline, CDR1 is SEHNR, CDR2 FQNEAQ (reference sequence). There are 15 residues in the CDR3. The V and J ends lost 5 bases and 5 bases, in that order; junction bases with no gene match: 11. CDR3 sequence reads: CASSITGVVGYGYTF. CDR3 bases: TGTGCCAGCAGCATAACAGGGGTGGTCGGGTATGGCTACACCTTC.

The V gene is TRBV5-1, the J gene TRBJ1-2, with unresolved D. This CDR3 has 13 residues. Trimming removed 0 bases from V and 5 bases from J, with 8 bases in between. Germline V gene lookup returns CDR1 SGHRS and CDR2 YFSETQ. The CDR3 sequence: CASSLDSTYGYTF. Here the CDR3 DNA reads TGCGCCAGCAGCTTGGACAGTACGTATGGCTACACCTTC. The full variable domain, with the rest looked up from reference TRBV5-1 and TRBJ1-2, is KAGVTQTPRYLIKTRGQQVTLSCSPISGHRSVSWYQQTPGQGLQFLFEYFSETQRNKGNFPGRFSGRQFSNSRSEMNVSTLELGDSALYLCASSLDSTYGYTFGSGTRLTVV.

The chain combines TRBV18 with TRBJ1-2; D unclear. CDR1 is KGHSH, CDR2 LQKENI, per germline. The V end lost 0 bases, the J end lost 4 bases, and 12 bases lay between the germline ends. The CDR3 is 15 residues long. The CDR3 nucleotides read TGTGCCAGCTCACCACCCCAGGTGGGCCCCTATGGCTACACCTTC. Its translation: CASSPPQVGPYGYTF.

J is TRBJ1-1 and V is TRBV5-1; TRBD1 matches 8 bases. The CDR3 has 17 amino acids. V gave up 4 bases and J gave up 0 bases; unmatched junction bases: 11. Germline CDR1 is SGHRS and CDR2 is YFSETQ. CDR3 in amino acids: CASSTLGQGLMNTEAFF. The CDR3 region has the DNA TGCGCCAGCAGCACCCTAGGACAGGGCCTCATGAACACTGAAGCTTTCTTT.

V usage is TRBV28 and J usage is TRBJ1-3; D unresolved. Germline CDR1 and CDR2: MDHEN and SYDVKM. The V end lost 5 bases, the J end lost 3 bases, and 14 bases lay between the germline ends. This CDR3 contains 15 residues. The CDR3 DNA reads TGTGCCAGCAGTCCCCCCCGGGGAGGTGGAAACACCATATATTTT. It translates to CASSPPRGGGNTIYF.

The DNA of the CDR3 is TGTGCCACCAGTGTCGATGGCAACACTGAAGCTTTCTTT. This gives the protein CATSVDGNTEAFF. This chain links TRBV24-1 with TRBJ1-1; D gene uncertain. V dropped 5 bases and J dropped 2 bases, with 8 bases sitting between them. Germline CDR1 and CDR2: KGHDR and SFDVKD. The CDR3 is 13 amino acids.

V is TRBV4-1 and J is TRBJ2-5, with 8 positions matching TRBD1. V lost 3 bases, J lost 4 bases, and 10 bases stayed unmatched. The germline V gene has CDR1 MGHRA and CDR2 YSYEKL. There are 16 residues in the CDR3. CDR3 in amino acids: CASSHPVTGVGETQYF. As DNA, the CDR3 is TGCGCCAGCAGCCACCCCGTGACAGGGGTCGGAGAGACCCAGTACTTC.

V gene TRBV5-1 combines with J gene TRBJ2-3; D ambiguous. V was trimmed by 0 bases and J by 2 bases, leaving 7 bases between them. The CDR3 loop spans 14 amino acids. Germline-derived CDR1 and CDR2 are SGHRS and YFSETQ. This chain's CDR3 is CASSLGGNTDTQYF. The CDR3 bases are TGCGCCAGCAGCTTGGGCGGAAACACAGATACGCAGTATTTT.

V usage is TRBV4-1 and J usage is TRBJ2-5; no reliable D call. V was cut by 4 bases and J by 0 bases, with 9 bases left in between. This CDR3 is built from 14 residues. The germline gives CDR1 MGHRA, CDR2 YSYEKL. The CDR3: CASSRSVNQETQYF. The CDR3, as DNA: TGCGCCAGCAGCCGGTCGGTAAACCAAGAGACCCAGTACTTC.

The rearrangement uses TRBV28 and TRBJ2-1; 7 nucleotides align to TRBD2. The CDR3 consists of 14 residues. Germline lookup yields CDR1 MDHEN and CDR2 SYDVKM. V shed 1 base, J shed 8 bases, and the junction held 5 bases outside the gene matches. The CDR3 bases are TGTGCCAGCAGTTTATATCCTGGGGGGGATGAGCAGTTCTTC. This translates into CASSLYPGGDEQFF.

This clone was detected a few times. V usage is TRBV25-1 and J usage is TRBJ1-6; TRBD1 matches 7 bases. The J segment lost 9 bases and the V segment lost 4 bases, leaving 3 bases of the junction unmatched. CDR3 length equals 13 residues. The germline V gene encodes CDR1 MGHDK and CDR2 SYGVNS. CDR3 sequence: CASSAGTASPLHF. CDR3 sequence (DNA): TGTGCCAGCAGTGCCGGGACAGCTTCACCCCTCCACTTT.

This chain connects TRBV18 to TRBJ1-1; no reliable D call. Per germline, CDR1 KGHSH and CDR2 LQKENI. The ends were cut back, 5 bases at V and 1 base at J, with 8 bases in the middle. The CDR3 consists of 13 residues. CDR3 residues: CASSGDGNTEAFF. The CDR3 DNA sequence: TGTGCCAGCTCAGGAGACGGGAACACTGAAGCTTTCTTT.

Notes on this clone: At one end the junction does not follow the germline gene, possibly because of a read error. The rearrangement links TRBV2 to TRBJ1-1; 7 bases map to TRBD1. The CDR3 is 14 residues long. The germline gives CDR1 SNHLY, CDR2 FYNNEI. The CDR3 bases are TGTGCCGGCAGGGGATCAGGGGGGCAAGGTGAAGCTTTCTTT. This encodes CAGRGSGGQGEAFF.

This clone was seen many times. The chain is built from TRBV6-2 or TRBV6-3 and TRBJ2-5; TRBD2 might be the D (6 bases). In germline, CDR1 is MNHEY, CDR2 SVGEGT. This CDR3 contains 13 residues. V lost 5 bases, J lost 3 bases, and 10 bases lay in between. The CDR3 here is CASSTREEETQYF. As DNA, the CDR3 is TGTGCCAGCAGTACGAGGGAGGAAGAGACCCAGTACTTC.

The chain joins TRBV3-1 (or the pseudogene TRBV3-2) to TRBJ2-7, with 7 bases lining up with TRBD1. The germline V gene encodes CDR1 LGHDT and CDR2 YNNKEL (reference sequence). Germline trimming cut 4 bases from V and 5 bases from J; bases unmatched to any gene: 14. This CDR3 region has 16 residues. This CDR3 is CASSPNTPDRVHEQYF. The CDR3 bases are TGTGCCAGCAGCCCGAATACCCCCGACAGGGTCCACGAGCAGTACTTC.

With regard to this clone: The missing conserved phenylalanine or tryptophan at the end of this CDR3 makes a read error likely. The limits of the CDR3 on the DNA are not certain, so only TCRdb's listed CDR3 is given. The V gene is TRBV28, the J gene TRBJ2-7; TRBD1, the D gene given by the table, was not confirmed from the DNA. Inclusive of both ends, the CDR3 amounts to 14 amino acids. CDR1 and CDR2 (germline): MDHEN, SYDVKM. Here the CDR3 reads CASSRSPLPTGWRL.